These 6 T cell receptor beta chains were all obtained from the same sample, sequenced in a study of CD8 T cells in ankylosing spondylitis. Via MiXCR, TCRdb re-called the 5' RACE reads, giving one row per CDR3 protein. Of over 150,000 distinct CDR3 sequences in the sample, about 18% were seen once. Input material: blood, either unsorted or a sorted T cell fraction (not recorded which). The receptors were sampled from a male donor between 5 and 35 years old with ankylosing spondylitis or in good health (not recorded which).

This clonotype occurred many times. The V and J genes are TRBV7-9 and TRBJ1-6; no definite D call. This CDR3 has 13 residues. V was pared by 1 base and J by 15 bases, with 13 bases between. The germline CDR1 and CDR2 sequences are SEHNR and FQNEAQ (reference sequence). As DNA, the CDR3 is TGTGCCAGCAGCTTAGGATCCCCTACAAGCCTCCACTTT. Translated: CASSLGSPTSLHF.

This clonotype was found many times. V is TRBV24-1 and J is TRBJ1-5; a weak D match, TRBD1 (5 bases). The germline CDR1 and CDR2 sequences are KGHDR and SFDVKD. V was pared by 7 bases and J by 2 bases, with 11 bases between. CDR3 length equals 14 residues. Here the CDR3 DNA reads TGTGCCACCAGCGGGACTGGAGGCAATCAGCCCCAGCATTTT. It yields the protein CATSGTGGNQPQHF.

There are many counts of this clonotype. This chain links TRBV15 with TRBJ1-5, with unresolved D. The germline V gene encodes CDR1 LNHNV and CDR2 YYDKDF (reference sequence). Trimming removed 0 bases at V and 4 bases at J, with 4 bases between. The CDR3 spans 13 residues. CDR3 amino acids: CATSREGNQPQHF. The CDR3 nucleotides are TGTGCCACCAGCAGAGAGGGGAATCAGCCCCAGCATTTT.

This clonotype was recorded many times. CDR3 in amino acids: CSARTGTNYGYTF. CDR3 bases: TGCAGTGCGAGGACAGGGACGAACTATGGCTACACCTTC. The chain joins TRBV20-1 to TRBJ1-2, with TRBD1 matching 8 bases. Losses at the gene ends were 6 bases for V and 2 bases for J; bases not matched to a gene: 5. The CDR3 sequence is 13 residues long. Germline CDR1 DFQATT, CDR2 SNEGSKA (reference sequence).

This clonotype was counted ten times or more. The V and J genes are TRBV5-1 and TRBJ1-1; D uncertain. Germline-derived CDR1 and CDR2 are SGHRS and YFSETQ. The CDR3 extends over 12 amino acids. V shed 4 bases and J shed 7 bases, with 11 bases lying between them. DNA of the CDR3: TGCGCCAGCAGCACGAGGACGAATGAAGCTTTCTTT. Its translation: CASSTRTNEAFF.

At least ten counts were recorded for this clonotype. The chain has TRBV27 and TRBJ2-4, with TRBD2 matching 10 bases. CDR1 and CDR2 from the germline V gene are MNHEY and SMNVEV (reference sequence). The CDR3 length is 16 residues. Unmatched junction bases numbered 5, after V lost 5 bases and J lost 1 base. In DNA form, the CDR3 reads TGTGCCAGCAGTAAGGCTAGCGGGAGTGCCAAAAACATTCAGTACTTC. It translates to CASSKASGSAKNIQYF.